The source of this T cell receptor (beta chain) is a study of early T cells in non-severe SARS-CoV-2 infection. Study-wide background: Sequencing input comprised bulk RNA from unsorted whole blood; chain pairing was not available.

Attachment of unique molecular identifiers was made to individual cDNA molecules. TCRdb reprocessed the 5' RACE reads with MiXCR, giving one entry per CDR3 protein. Here the sample spans roughly 36,000 distinct CDR3 sequences, about 6% being singletons. Trimming removed 4 bases at V and 0 bases at J, with 6 bases between. CDR1 MNHNS and CDR2 SASEGT come from the germline V gene. This CDR3 has 13 residues. Study-wide points: Private and CD4 specificities were missed by VDJdb matching, which favored anti-spike CD8 responses.

This clonotype was recorded many times. Antigen unknown. The sequence derives from an adult who was a healthcare worker with PCR-confirmed SARS-CoV-2 infection or an uninfected control (not recorded which). The specimen was whole blood. The chain uses TRBV6-1 and TRBJ1-1; no clear D gene. The CDR3 region is CASSVSVNTEAFF. The CDR3 region has the DNA TGTGCCAGCAGTGTTTCAGTGAACACTGAAGCTTTCTTT.